This TCR beta chain was observed in a study of blood T cell repertoires in COVID-19. Study information: COVID-19 samples, acute and convalescent, were from the United States, Italy and Spain. From T cells, B-cell-depleted T cells, or PBMCs came the material, which was cDNA or gDNA.

This clone was picked up one time. Germline loops: CDR1 SGHAT, CDR2 FQNNGV. The germline V and J ends were trimmed by 5 bases and 4 bases, with 17 bases remaining between them. The CDR3 is 16 amino acids. The authors' processing: How many nucleated cells were present was estimated from reference gene primer amplification. Profiling relied on immunoSEQ multiplex PCR, and the TCRdb table lists in-frame clones only, not all of them. V, J and clone size were drawn from that table, and D and trimming were deduced from the DNA. The repertoire holds 150,000 or so clones, with more than 75% as singletons. This TCR was recovered from a human donor with acute or convalescent COVID-19. The donor label of this sample is uncertain. The sequencing sample was made of peripheral blood. The rearrangement joins TRBV11-2 to TRBJ1-4; tentatively, D is TRBD1 (6 bases). The CDR3 sequence: CASSPWGGGGNEKLFF. The CDR3 DNA reads as TGTGCCAGCAGCCCCTGGGGGGGCGGCGGTAATGAAAAACTGTTTTTT.